The present entry profiles one T cell receptor beta chain with its context. Its target is unknown. TCRdb processed the 5' RACE reads anew with MiXCR; each CDR3 protein has one entry. The sample consists of 300,000 to 400,000 distinct CDR3 sequences, around 27% of them appearing once. The data were taken from a study of T-cell memory formation after mild COVID-19. As for the study in general: There were largely donor-specific TCR clusters. Study-level results: Clones contracting over day 15 to 85 were CD4/CD8 balanced, with later expanders leaning CD4+. Pre-infection memory carried some responding clones, suggesting that cross-reactive memory joined. Mainly CM and EM harbored the contracting CD4+ clones; mainly EMRA harbored the CD8+ ones.

The CDR3 is made up of 15 amino acids. The germline V and J ends were trimmed by 6 bases and 2 bases, with 16 bases remaining between them. The TCR comes from an adult woman who had mild COVID-19 (a few samples of this study predate the infection). Cell type and time point are not known. The chain employs TRBV12-3 or TRBV12-4 and TRBJ1-1; the D gene is possibly TRBD1 (5 bases). Sample: PBMCs or a T cell subset sorted from them (not recorded which). Written as DNA, the CDR3 is TGTGCCAGCAGAAATCCAGCGACAGTAAACACTGAAGCTTTCTTT. It specifies CASRNPATVNTEAFF.